Reported below is one T cell receptor (beta chain). The CDR3 loop spans 14 amino acids. Germline V gives CDR1 MNHEY, CDR2 SVGAGI. Trimming removed 6 bases from V and 5 bases from J; junction bases left unmatched: 3. The source of the sample is a study of blood T cell repertoires in COVID-19. Across the study: Donors in the United States, Italy and Spain gave samples during acute or convalescent COVID-19.

Some clones are missing from TCRdb's copy, which holds only in-frame ones; the method was immunoSEQ multiplex PCR. The sample shows 150,000 or so clones, around 89% of them seen only once. The TCR originated in a man aged 60 to 75 with acute or convalescent COVID-19. The chain carries TRBV6-5 and TRBJ1-5; 11 bases fit TRBD1. Sequencing was done on a sample of peripheral blood. The CDR3: CASSGDRGDQPQHF. The CDR3 coding sequence is TGTGCCAGCAGCGGGGACAGGGGGGATCAGCCCCAGCATTTT.